This passage covers 14 T cell receptor beta chains from one sample sequenced in a study of cytomegalovirus exposure and HLA in healthy donors. PCR primers comprised 60 Vbeta and 13 Jbeta primers. Measured with immunoSEQ multiplex PCR; TCRdb has only the in-frame clones, and not every one. The data hold 100,000 to 150,000 clones, with around four fifths observed a single time. Source material: PBMCs. The receptors originated from a man aged 18 to 30 in good health and CMV-seropositive.

The J gene is TRBJ2-3, the V gene TRBV11-2, with D unclear. Germline loops: CDR1 SGHAT, CDR2 FQNNGV. Between the trimmed V and J ends, which lost 4 bases and 0 bases, there was a span of 8 bases. The CDR3 is 14 residues long. CDR3 loop: CASSSPPSTDTQYF. The CDR3 coding sequence is TGTGCCAGCAGCTCTCCCCCTAGCACAGATACGCAGTATTTT.

The chain links TRBV7-6 to TRBJ1-5; TRBD1 is a possible D gene (5 bases). CDR1 and CDR2 from the germline V gene are SGHVS and FNYEAQ. With 0 bases removed from V and 9 bases from J, the gap between germline ends came to 15 bases. The CDR3 loop spans 15 amino acids. The CDR3 region has the DNA TGTGCCAGCAGCTTAGCTAGCGGGGCCCTCCGGCCCCAGCATTTT. Amino acids: CASSLASGALRPQHF.

This sequence joins TRBV30 and TRBJ1-2, with TRBD1 identical over 8 bases. The CDR3 is 14 residues long. The V segment lost 3 bases and the J segment 6 bases; nucleotides outside the gene matches: 9. Germline CDR1 is GTSNPN and CDR2 is SVGIG (reference sequence). The CDR3 reads CAWRGQGLRNGYTF. CDR3 nucleotides: TGTGCCTGGAGAGGACAGGGCCTAAGGAATGGCTACACCTTC.

This chain connects TRBV2 to TRBJ1-1; D remains ambiguous. Germline lookup yields CDR1 SNHLY and CDR2 FYNNEI. CDR3 size: 13 residues. V was shortened by 6 bases and J by 1 base, with 9 bases between the two germline ends. The DNA for the CDR3 is TGTGCCAGCAGCCCTACCGCGAACACTGAAGCTTTCTTT. It is translated as CASSPTANTEAFF.

The genes are TRBV18 and TRBJ2-7; tentatively, D is TRBD1 (6 bases). The CDR3 consists of 15 residues. Trimming left V 5 bases short and J 3 bases short, with 17 bases between. CDR1 and CDR2 (germline): KGHSH, LQKENI. The CDR3 loop reads CASSDPRTDSYEQYF. The CDR3 DNA follows: TGTGCCAGCTCAGATCCCCGGACGGACAGCTACGAGCAGTACTTC.

This clone was seen once. This CDR3 is CASSQSLAGGTGELFF. The CDR3 coding sequence is TGCGCCAGCAGCCAATCGCTAGCGGGGGGCACCGGGGAGCTGTTTTTT. The chain recombines TRBV4-1 with TRBJ2-2; TRBD2 matches at 11 bases. Trimming at V came to 2 bases and at J to 4 bases, leaving 3 bases not matched to a gene. The CDR3 is 16 residues long. Per germline, CDR1 MGHRA and CDR2 YSYEKL.

This clone was counted a single time. V gene TRBV29-1 combines with J gene TRBJ1-2, with D perhaps TRBD1 (5 bases). V was cut by 7 bases and J by 7 bases, with 19 bases left in between. There are 13 residues in the CDR3. Germline values: CDR1 SQVTM, CDR2 ANQGSEA. The chain's CDR3 is CSALGGGGRGYTF. For the CDR3, the DNA is TGCAGCGCCCTGGGAGGTGGGGGTCGTGGCTACACCTTC.

The chain links TRBV6-5 to TRBJ1-1; unclear D gene. Germline V gene data show CDR1 as MNHEY and CDR2 as SVGAGI. V lost 9 bases and J lost 7, with 15 bases in between. CDR3 length equals 12 residues. CDR3 nucleotide sequence: TGTGCCAGTGGGGAAGGCCGGGGTGAAGCTTTCTTT. It encodes CASGEGRGEAFF.

The chain couples TRBV5-6 to TRBJ2-7, with 10 nucleotides matching TRBD2. Germline CDR1 reads SGHDT; CDR2 reads YYEEEE. The CDR3 loop spans 17 amino acids. V dropped 2 bases and J dropped 0; count of bases not matched to a gene: 8. The CDR3 DNA reads TGTGCCAGCAGCTTATCGCCTAGCGGGGGTAGCTCCTACGAGCAGTACTTC. This translates into CASSLSPSGGSSYEQYF.

The chain employs TRBV19 and TRBJ1-5, with no clear D. The CDR3 loop spans 15 amino acids. CDR1 LNHDA and CDR2 SQIVND come from the germline V gene (reference sequence). V was cut by 1 base and J by 2 bases, with 9 bases left in between. CDR3 residues: CASSIAGFGNQPQHF. Written as DNA, the CDR3 is TGTGCCAGTAGTATAGCAGGATTCGGCAATCAGCCCCAGCATTTT.

This chain uses TRBV14 with TRBJ1-2; TRBD1 is a possible D gene (6 bases). V gave up 4 bases and J gave up 0 bases, with 12 bases separating them. CDR3 length: 15 residues. Germline V gives CDR1 SGHDN, CDR2 FVKESK. The CDR3 loop is CASSRGQGANYGYTF. The CDR3 coding sequence is TGTGCCAGCAGCCGGGGGCAGGGAGCTAACTATGGCTACACCTTC.

The rearrangement uses TRBV4-1 and TRBJ1-1; possibly TRBD1 for D (6 bases). Germline V gene lookup returns CDR1 MGHRA and CDR2 YSYEKL. V shed 3 bases and J shed 0 bases, with 14 bases lying between them. The CDR3 sequence is 16 residues long. The CDR3 region is CASSQPPWGLNTEAFF. As DNA, the CDR3 is TGCGCCAGCAGCCAGCCACCCTGGGGGCTGAACACTGAAGCTTTCTTT.

This clone was picked up a small number of times. The rearrangement links TRBV10-1 to TRBJ2-1, with 10 bases fitting TRBD2. Germline CDR1 and CDR2: WNHNN and SYGVQD (reference sequence). The CDR3 spans 13 residues. V gave up 6 bases and J gave up 9 bases; unmatched junction bases: 5. CDR3 protein: CASRNSGGSEQFF. The DNA for the CDR3 is TGCGCCAGCAGAAATAGCGGGGGGAGTGAGCAGTTCTTC.

The genes are TRBV30 and TRBJ1-5; 7 positions match TRBD1. CDR3 size: 17 residues. Germline CDR1 GTSNPN, CDR2 SVGIG (reference sequence). Germline trimming cut 0 bases from V and 5 bases from J; bases unmatched to any gene: 13. This chain's CDR3 is CAWSVQPDQGGYQPQHF. In DNA, the CDR3 is TGTGCCTGGAGTGTACAACCCGACCAGGGGGGATATCAGCCCCAGCATTTT.